This passage covers 19 T cell receptor beta chains from one sample sequenced in a study of blood T cell repertoires in COVID-19. TCRdb's table, derived via immunoSEQ multiplex PCR, lists solely in-frame clones and lacks some. The repertoire has approximately 160,000 clones, about 88% of them found once; the top ten carry roughly 8.3%. Sequences were obtained from peripheral blood. These receptors were obtained from a woman aged 55 to 70 with COVID-19, enrolled during active disease.

The chain couples TRBV7-6 to TRBJ1-1; TRBD1 is a possible D gene (6 bases). Germline lookup yields CDR1 SGHVS and CDR2 FNYEAQ. This CDR3 is built from 16 residues. The V and J ends lost 1 base and 0 bases respectively, with 12 bases between them. This chain's CDR3 is CASSLVSRTVNTEAFF. The CDR3 region has the DNA TGTGCCAGCAGCTTAGTGTCCCGGACAGTGAACACTGAAGCTTTCTTT.

The chain uses TRBV5-4 and TRBJ1-2, with TRBD1 matching 7 bases. Germline lookup yields CDR1 SGHNT and CDR2 YYREEE (reference sequence). Trimming removed 0 bases from V and 2 bases from J; junction bases left unmatched: 4. The CDR3 sequence is 15 residues long. CDR3: CASSLVKQGNYGYTF. In DNA form, the CDR3 reads TGTGCCAGCAGCTTGGTGAAACAGGGGAACTATGGCTACACCTTC.

The chain combines TRBV5-6 with TRBJ1-2; D is unclear. Trimming pared 4 bases from V and 4 bases from J, leaving 17 bases between. CDR1 and CDR2 (germline): SGHDT, YYEEEE. The CDR3 contains 15 residues. Here the CDR3 DNA reads TGTGCCAGCAGCCCGGCGGGCAGGCAGAGCTATGGCTACACCTTC. Protein sequence: CASSPAGRQSYGYTF.

The rearrangement joins TRBV7-9 to TRBJ2-2; TRBD1 is a possible D gene (6 bases). The germline V and J ends were trimmed by 1 base and 1 base, with 7 bases remaining between them. The CDR3 runs 15 residues. CDR1 and CDR2 (germline): SEHNR, FQNEAQ (reference sequence). CDR3 DNA: TGTGCCAGCAGCTTAGTAGGGGGGAACACCGGGGAGCTGTTTTTT. Its protein is CASSLVGGNTGELFF.

The chain couples TRBV5-1 to TRBJ1-2; D not certain. Trimming removed 2 bases at V and 2 bases at J, with 10 bases between. Germline V gene lookup returns CDR1 SGHRS and CDR2 YFSETQ. The CDR3 spans 14 residues. CDR3 nucleotide sequence: TGCGCCAGCAGCTTAACTACAAGCAACTATGGCTACACCTTC. Translated: CASSLTTSNYGYTF.

This chain uses TRBV5-1 with TRBJ2-7; TRBD2 matches 9 bases. The CDR3 covers 17 residues. The V and J ends lost 10 bases and 3 bases, in that order; junction bases with no gene match: 20. From germline, CDR1 is SGHRS and CDR2 YFSETQ. The CDR3 nucleotides read TGCGCCCGCGCGGATGCGGGGCGGGGGGGATTCGTCTACGAGCAGTACTTC. Protein product: CARADAGRGGFVYEQYF.

The rearrangement links TRBV5-4 to TRBJ1-2; D is possibly TRBD1 (6 bases). The CDR3 totals 16 residues. Trimming pared 5 bases from V and 4 bases from J, leaving 21 bases between. Germline CDR1 SGHNT, CDR2 YYREEE (reference sequence). As DNA, the CDR3 is TGTGCCAGCAGACTGGGAGGGACACAGGCCTTCTATGGCTACACCTTC. Amino acids: CASRLGGTQAFYGYTF. The full variable domain, in which reference TRBV5-4 and TRBJ1-2 provide the parts outside the CDR3, is ETGVTQSPTHLIKTRGQQVTLRCSSQSGHNTVSWYQQALGQGPQFIFQYYREEENGRGNFPPRFSGLQFPNYSSELNVNALELDDSALYLCASRLGGTQAFYGYTFGSGTRLTVV.

The chain has TRBV19 and TRBJ1-3, with a tentative D call TRBD1 (5 bases). Per germline, CDR1 LNHDA and CDR2 SQIVND (reference sequence). The CDR3 extends over 15 amino acids. V was cut by 4 bases and J by 4 bases, with 14 bases left in between. CDR3 sequence (DNA): TGTGCCAGTAGTACCCGCAGGGATGGGGGAAACACCATATATTTT. Its protein product is CASSTRRDGGNTIYF.

The chain combines TRBV6-1 with TRBJ1-5, with no clear D. Trimming shortened V by 0 bases and J by 6 bases, and 6 bases separated the two germline ends. The germline CDR1 and CDR2 sequences are MNHNS and SASEGT. The CDR3 spans 13 residues. The DNA for the CDR3 is TGTGCCAGCAGTGAAGCGGCAGGTCAGCCCCAGCATTTT. Encoded protein: CASSEAAGQPQHF.

This sequence joins TRBV9 and TRBJ2-3; no clear D. The germline V gene has CDR1 SGDLS and CDR2 YYNGEE. The CDR3 sequence is 21 residues long. Trimming left V 3 bases short and J 0 bases short, with 29 bases between. This chain's CDR3 is CASSARSRPTYSRISTDTQYF. CDR3 in DNA: TGTGCCAGCAGCGCCCGTAGTCGCCCCACTTATAGCCGAATAAGCACAGATACGCAGTATTTT.

The V gene is TRBV5-1, the J gene TRBJ1-4, with D perhaps TRBD1 (5 bases). The CDR3 covers 17 residues. CDR1 and CDR2 (germline): SGHRS, YFSETQ. Trimming took off 4 bases at V and 2 bases at J, with 18 bases between the two ends. CDR3 in DNA: TGCGCCAGCAGCGATCCATCGCCGGGACTGACTAATGAAAAACTGTTTTTT. Translation: CASSDPSPGLTNEKLFF.

This clone was counted once. The rearrangement joins TRBV19 to TRBJ1-5, with D perhaps TRBD1 (6 bases). This CDR3 region has 13 residues. Germline V gene lookup returns CDR1 LNHDA and CDR2 SQIVND (reference sequence). V dropped 6 bases and J dropped 6 bases, with 12 bases sitting between them. CDR3 amino acids: CASRAGGGQPQHF. As DNA, the CDR3 is TGTGCCAGTAGGGCGGGGGGCGGTCAGCCCCAGCATTTT.

The chain has TRBV7-2 and TRBJ2-3; 10 bases match TRBD2. Germline loops: CDR1 SGHTA, CDR2 FQGNSA. Unmatched junction bases numbered 6, after V lost 4 bases and J lost 5 bases. CDR3 length equals 15 residues. Here the CDR3 reads CASSYLAGGRDTQYF. The DNA for the CDR3 is TGTGCCAGCAGCTATTTAGCGGGAGGTCGAGATACGCAGTATTTT.

V gene TRBV11-2 combines with J gene TRBJ2-1, with D maybe TRBD1 (6 bases). Germline lookup yields CDR1 SGHAT and CDR2 FQNNGV. Trimming took off 3 bases at V and 9 bases at J, with 18 bases between the two ends. The CDR3 covers 15 residues. CDR3 protein: CASSFGTLLSGEQFF. The CDR3 DNA is TGTGCCAGCAGCTTCGGGACACTGCTCAGCGGTGAGCAGTTCTTC.

The CDR3 sequence is CASTPGTANEQFF. The CDR3 bases are TGTGCCAGTACCCCCGGGACAGCGAATGAGCAGTTCTTC. The chain combines TRBV19 with TRBJ2-1, with 7 positions matching TRBD1. Trimming cost V 7 bases and J 7 bases; bases outside gene matches: 7. There are 13 residues in the CDR3. Germline CDR1 is LNHDA and CDR2 is SQIVND (reference sequence).

The chain has TRBV28 and TRBJ2-7; unclear D gene. The V and J ends lost 5 bases and 0 bases respectively, with 14 bases between them. Germline CDR1 is MDHEN and CDR2 is SYDVKM. This CDR3 spans 15 amino acids. DNA of the CDR3: TGTGCCAGCAGTCAGACTCCTCCGAGCTCCTACGAGCAGTACTTC. The encoded protein is CASSQTPPSSYEQYF. Full variable domain (rest looked up from reference TRBV28 and TRBJ2-7): DVKVTQSSRYLVKRTGEKVFLECVQDMDHENMFWYRQDPGLGLRLIYFSYDVKMKEKGDIPEGYSVSREKKERFSLILESASTNQTSMYLCASSQTPPSSYEQYFGPGTRLTVT.

The chain uses TRBV9 and TRBJ2-3; 12 bases align to TRBD2. This CDR3 is 16 amino acids long. The germline gives CDR1 SGDLS, CDR2 YYNGEE. The trim removed 4 bases at V and 2 bases at J, leaving 5 bases unmatched. CDR3: CASSIGTSGFTDTQYF. The CDR3 bases are TGTGCCAGCAGCATTGGGACTAGCGGGTTCACAGATACGCAGTATTTT.

V is TRBV6-1 and J is TRBJ1-6; 8 bases fit TRBD1. V lost 2 bases, J lost 5 bases, and 11 bases stayed unmatched. The CDR3 consists of 18 residues. Germline V gene lookup returns CDR1 MNHNS and CDR2 SASEGT. CDR3: CASSENVAGGSNNSPLHF. In DNA form, the CDR3 reads TGTGCCAGCAGTGAAAATGTTGCAGGGGGCTCAAATAATTCACCCCTCCACTTT.

The chain uses TRBV12-3 or TRBV12-4 and TRBJ1-2; 7 positions agree with TRBD1. J lost 2 bases, V lost 10 bases, and 7 bases had no gene match. CDR3 length equals 13 residues. This chain's CDR3 is CATRTGGNYGYTF. The DNA of the CDR3 is TGTGCCACAAGGACAGGAGGAAACTATGGCTACACCTTC.